This T cell receptor (beta chain) was identified during a study of T cell responses to AZD1222 COVID-19 vaccine. Study-wide points: White British ancestry dominated among donors, who included more females, and clonal diversity was possibly underestimated. The study found vaccine-associated CD4 TCRs spanning spike, dominant at 160-218 and 743-854. Of spike-specific TCRs, nearly half reportedly target regions left unmutated in variants. Spike-specific TCRs gained breadth and depth after people received two AZD1222 doses.

As for this clone: Antigen unknown.

CDR1 is WNHNN and CDR2 is SYGVQD in the germline V gene (reference sequence). The V and J ends lost 0 bases and 7 bases, in that order; junction bases with no gene match: 3. This CDR3 is 15 amino acids long. The data were produced by immunoSEQ multiplex PCR, yet TCRdb's version contains in-frame clones alone and is incomplete. The profile shows about 150,000 clones, approximately 90% of them singletons. The sample in question was peripheral blood, obtained on day 0 of AZD1222 vaccination. The J gene is TRBJ2-1, the V gene TRBV10-1; the match to TRBD1 covers 10 bases. The receptor was isolated from an adult in good health. CDR3: CASSESGTGANEQFF. The DNA for the CDR3 is TGCGCCAGCAGTGAGTCCGGGACAGGGGCTAATGAGCAGTTCTTC.